This T cell receptor (beta chain) was retrieved from a study of regulatory T cells in long-lasting Graves disease. Arm-PCR of CDR3 regions and iRepertoire HTBI primers were used to build TCR beta libraries. From the multiplex PCR reads, TCRdb called clonotypes with MiXCR, one entry per CDR3 protein. This table holds fewer than 550,000 distinct CDR3 sequences, approximately 16% found once. The time point is: newly diagnosed GD, antithyroid drugs for less than 3 months. PBMC RNA served as the TCR library source. The CDR3 is 13 residues long. The V and J ends lost 7 bases and 8 bases respectively, with 15 bases between them. These same records also appear under a second study, on T cells in Graves' hyperthyroidism and ophthalmopathy.

Specimen: peripheral blood mononuclear cells (PBMCs), collected at new diagnosis, from a patient treated with antithyroid drugs. This TCR was recovered from a woman aged 35-60 years with Graves disease. This chain joins TRBV12-3 or TRBV12-4 and TRBJ2-1; D unclear. This chain's CDR3 is CASNLDKHHEQFF. DNA for the CDR3: TGTGCCAGCAATCTTGACAAACATCATGAGCAGTTCTTC.